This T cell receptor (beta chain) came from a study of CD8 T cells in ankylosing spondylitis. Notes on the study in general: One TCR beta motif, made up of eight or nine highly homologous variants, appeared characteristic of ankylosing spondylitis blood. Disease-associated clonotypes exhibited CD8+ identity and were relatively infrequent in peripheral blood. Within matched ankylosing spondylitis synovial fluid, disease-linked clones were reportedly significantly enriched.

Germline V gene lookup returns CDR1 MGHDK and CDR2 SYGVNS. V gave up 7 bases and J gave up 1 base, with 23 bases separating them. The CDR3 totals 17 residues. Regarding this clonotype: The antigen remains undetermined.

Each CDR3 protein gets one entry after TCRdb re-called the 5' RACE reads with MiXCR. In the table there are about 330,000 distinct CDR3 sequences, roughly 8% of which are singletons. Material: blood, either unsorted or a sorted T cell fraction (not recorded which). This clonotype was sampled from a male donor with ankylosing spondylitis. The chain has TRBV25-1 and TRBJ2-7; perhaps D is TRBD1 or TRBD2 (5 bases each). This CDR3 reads CASKGWGAGTKSYEQYF. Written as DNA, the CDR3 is TGTGCCAGCAAGGGATGGGGCGCTGGGACGAAATCCTACGAGCAGTACTTC.